This T cell receptor (beta chain) comes out of a study of blood T cell repertoires in COVID-19. Study context: Acute and convalescent COVID-19 samples came from the United States, Italy and Spain. Sources were T cells, B-cell-depleted T cells, or PBMCs; the material itself was cDNA or gDNA.

In the study's own analysis: From reference gene primer amplification, estimates of nucleated cell counts were derived. Only in-frame clones appear in the TCRdb table, and some are missing; sequencing was by immunoSEQ multiplex PCR. The D gene and trimming were derived from the DNA, and the V and J assignments and clone size from that table. The sample has under 450,000 clones, 70% to 85% seen once. V gave up 4 bases and J gave up 6 bases; unmatched junction bases: 11. The CDR3 runs to 16 residues. In germline, CDR1 is SGHTA, CDR2 FQGNSA. Input material: peripheral blood. This clonotype was sampled from a human donor with acute or convalescent COVID-19. The donor label of this sample is uncertain. The chain combines TRBV7-2 with TRBJ2-1, with TRBD2 matching over 8 bases. The CDR3 region has the DNA TGTGCCAGCAGCTCCTGGGTAGCGGGATCGTCCAATGAGCAGTTCTTC. Its protein is CASSSWVAGSSNEQFF.